The 28 T cell receptor beta chains below were found in one sample sequenced in a study of blood T cells in healthy people across ages. The second PCR ran about 6 to 12 cycles with a sample-barcoded 5' primer and J-beta primers. TCRdb used MiXCR to reprocess the 5' RACE reads, holding one entry per CDR3 protein. Of around 790,000 distinct CDR3 sequences in the sample, around 43% were seen once. The sequencing input was blood. The origin of the receptors is a man aged 55 to 70 in good health.

This clonotype was seen only a few times. This sequence joins TRBV6-2 or TRBV6-3 and TRBJ2-7, with D perhaps matching TRBD2 (6 bases). From germline, CDR1 is MNHEY and CDR2 SVGEGT. The CDR3 length is 13 residues. Trimming took 6 bases from V and 3 from J, leaving 12 bases between them. The CDR3 region is CASSSRGVYEQYF. As DNA, the CDR3 is TGTGCCAGCAGCAGCCGCGGGGTCTACGAGCAGTACTTC.

Only a few counts were recorded for this clonotype. This sequence joins TRBV12-3 or TRBV12-4 and TRBJ2-1; 9 positions agree with TRBD1. The length of the CDR3 is 15 residues. With 6 bases clipped from V and 7 bases from J, the junction kept 10 bases outside the gene matches. CDR3 sequence: CASSLGQGSWNEQFF. The CDR3 DNA reads TGTGCCAGCAGCCTGGGACAGGGTTCCTGGAATGAGCAGTTCTTC.

The V and J genes are TRBV11-3 and TRBJ2-3, with 10 bases aligning to TRBD2. CDR1 and CDR2 (germline): SGHNT, YENEEA. V lost 5 bases and J lost 0; bases outside the gene matches: 5. CDR3 size: 16 residues. The CDR3 is CASSPLAGVSTDTQYF. CDR3 DNA sequence: TGTGCCAGCAGCCCTCTAGCGGGGGTTAGCACAGATACGCAGTATTTT.

Concerning this clonotype itself: A read error may account for a junction end that differs from germline. This chain links TRBV4-3 with TRBJ2-1; D unresolved. Looked up from germline, CDR1 is LGHNA and CDR2 is YSLEER. The CDR3 totals 13 residues. This CDR3 is CASSQKLQNVQFF. For the CDR3, the DNA is TGCGCCAGCAGCCAAAAGCTCCAGAATGTGCAGTTCTTC.

There are a few counts of this clonotype. V gene TRBV27 combines with J gene TRBJ1-2; 10 bases agree with TRBD1. The CDR3 is 16 amino acids. Looked up from germline, CDR1 is MNHEY and CDR2 is SMNVEV (reference sequence). V lost 2 bases to trimming and J lost 6 bases; unmatched junction nucleotides: 9. The CDR3 coding sequence is TGTGCCAGCAGTTTACTAACGGGACAGGGGATGAATGGCTACACCTTC. Translated: CASSLLTGQGMNGYTF.

This chain links TRBV5-1 with TRBJ2-7; maybe TRBD2 (6 bases). CDR3 length equals 14 residues. The germline V gene encodes CDR1 SGHRS and CDR2 YFSETQ. Trimming took off 4 bases at V and 0 bases at J, with 11 bases between the two ends. The CDR3 DNA follows: TGCGCCAGCAGCGGCGGGGCCCTCTCCTACGAGCAGTACTTC. Translated, it gives CASSGGALSYEQYF. The full variable domain, rest sourced from reference TRBV5-1 and TRBJ2-7, is KAGVTQTPRYLIKTRGQQVTLSCSPISGHRSVSWYQQTPGQGLQFLFEYFSETQRNKGNFPGRFSGRQFSNSRSEMNVSTLELGDSALYLCASSGGALSYEQYFGPGTRLTVT.

Written as DNA, the CDR3 is TGTGCCACCAGCACGCGGGACAGGGATTCCTATGGCTACACCTTC. Translated, it gives CATSTRDRDSYGYTF. J is TRBJ1-2 and V is TRBV15; 9 bases match TRBD1. V trimming: 4 bases; J trimming: 4 bases; junction bases outside the gene matches: 7. The CDR3 loop spans 15 amino acids. Germline CDR1 is LNHNV and CDR2 is YYDKDF (reference sequence).

This chain uses TRBV24-1 with TRBJ1-5; tentatively, D is TRBD1 (5 bases). Deletions cut 5 bases from V and 5 bases from J, with 9 bases between. CDR3 length: 13 residues. CDR1 KGHDR and CDR2 SFDVKD come from the germline V gene. Written as DNA, the CDR3 is TGTGCCACCAGTGGGCAGGGCGATCAGCCCCAGCATTTT. It is translated as CATSGQGDQPQHF.

The rearrangement uses TRBV7-2 and TRBJ2-3; no definite D call. CDR3 length equals 12 residues. Germline CDR1 and CDR2: SGHTA and FQGNSA. Trimming stripped 4 bases from V and 5 bases from J, with 7 bases between. The CDR3 is CASSSQIDTQYF. The CDR3, as DNA: TGTGCCAGCAGCTCTCAAATAGATACGCAGTATTTT.

The sample holds a few counts of this clonotype. The rearrangement joins TRBV12-3 or TRBV12-4 to TRBJ2-7; 9 nucleotides align to TRBD2. V dropped 2 bases and J dropped 6; count of bases not matched to a gene: 5. The CDR3 has 14 amino acids. DNA for the CDR3: TGTGCCAGCAGTTTATTACTAGCGGGTAGCGAGCAGTACTTC. Protein: CASSLLLAGSEQYF.

This clonotype was seen only a few times. The chain combines TRBV6-2 or TRBV6-3 with TRBJ2-1; 7 positions match TRBD1. The J segment lost 4 bases and the V segment lost 6 bases, leaving 9 bases of the junction unmatched. The length of the CDR3 is 15 residues. CDR1 MNHEY and CDR2 SVGEGT come from the germline V gene. The CDR3 is CASRQGSSTYNEQFF. Here the CDR3 DNA reads TGTGCCAGCAGACAGGGGAGCTCAACTTACAATGAGCAGTTCTTC.

The table lists this clonotype with a few counts. This rearrangement joins TRBV6-2 or TRBV6-3 to TRBJ2-1; 10 nucleotides line up with TRBD2. CDR1 MNHEY and CDR2 SVGEGT come from the germline V gene. The trim removed 6 bases at V and 2 bases at J, leaving 4 bases unmatched. The CDR3 length is 15 residues. CDR3 amino acids: CASSSTSGAYNEQFF. As DNA, the CDR3 is TGTGCCAGCAGCAGTACTAGCGGGGCCTACAATGAGCAGTTCTTC.

Concerning this clonotype: Given a much more abundant clone one base away, this may be a read error. The genes are TRBV10-3 and TRBJ2-5, with 9 bases aligning to TRBD2. V lost 0 bases, J lost 2 bases, and 7 bases stayed unmatched. Germline V gene data show CDR1 as ENHRY and CDR2 as SYGVKD. The CDR3 has 17 residues. The CDR3 spells CAISESSASGVQETQYF. In nucleotides, the CDR3 is TGTGCCATCAGTGAGTCGTCGGCTAGCGGGGTTCAAGAGACCCAGTACTTC.

V is TRBV5-6 and J is TRBJ2-5; perhaps TRBD2 as D (6 bases). Germline values: CDR1 SGHDT, CDR2 YYEEEE. Trimming shortened V by 4 bases and J by 5 bases, and 24 bases separated the two germline ends. The CDR3 length is 17 residues. The chain's CDR3 is CASSDTWASARGETQYF. The CDR3 DNA reads TGTGCCAGCAGCGACACCTGGGCTTCCGCCCGGGGGGAGACCCAGTACTTC.

CDR3 DNA sequence: TGTGCCAGCAGTGAAGCCAGACAGGGGGCTGGCTATGGCTACACCTTC. This encodes CASSEARQGAGYGYTF. The chain recombines TRBV2 with TRBJ1-2; 10 bases match TRBD1. The CDR3 covers 16 residues. Trimming at V came to 0 bases and at J to 4 bases, leaving 5 bases not matched to a gene. CDR1 is SNHLY, CDR2 FYNNEI, per germline.

This clonotype has only one observation. At one end, the junction sequence differs from germline, possibly due to a read error. The chain links TRBV11-3 to TRBJ2-7; D is undetermined. The CDR3 is 15 amino acids. Germline values: CDR1 SGHNT, CDR2 YENEEA. In nucleotides, the CDR3 is TGTGCCAGCAGTTTAGTGGGCAGGACCTCCTACGAGCAGTACTTC. Its translation is CASSLVGRTSYEQYF.

This clonotype was counted a few times. Compared with germline, one end of the junction differs, possibly owing to a read error. Here the CDR3 reads CASSALVNAGELFF. CDR3 nucleotides: TGTGCCAGCAGCGCTCTAGTGAACGCCGGGGAGCTGTTTTTT. The chain carries TRBV9 and TRBJ2-2; D is unclear. CDR3 size: 14 residues. The germline V gene has CDR1 SGDLS and CDR2 YYNGEE.

This clonotype appeared a few times. The chain links TRBV6-2 or TRBV6-3 to TRBJ1-4; D gene ambiguous. This CDR3 has 13 residues. Trimming pared 6 bases from V and 8 bases from J, leaving 13 bases between. From germline, CDR1 is MNHEY and CDR2 SVGEGT. The CDR3 DNA sequence: TGTGCCAGCAGGGGCCTCGAGGAGGAAAAACTGTTTTTT. This translates into CASRGLEEEKLFF.

This clonotype was seen more than once but under ten times. V and J are TRBV4-1 and TRBJ2-4; 9 bases agree with TRBD1. Per germline, CDR1 MGHRA and CDR2 YSYEKL. There are 17 residues in the CDR3. The trim removed 2 bases at V and 5 bases at J, leaving 10 bases unmatched. CDR3 DNA sequence: TGCGCCAGCAGCCAAAATAGAAGGGGGACAGGGCAAAACATTCAGTACTTC. It is translated as CASSQNRRGTGQNIQYF.

In its sample, this clonotype was seen a few times. The genes are TRBV10-3 and TRBJ2-3; 9 bases match TRBD2. V lost 4 bases to trimming and J lost 4 bases; unmatched junction nucleotides: 6. There are 15 residues in the CDR3. Germline lookup yields CDR1 ENHRY and CDR2 SYGVKD. As DNA, the CDR3 is TGTGCCATCAGTGCCCCAATAGCGGGGGCAGATACGCAGTATTTT. It specifies CAISAPIAGADTQYF.

This sequence joins TRBV20-1 and TRBJ2-3; 9 bases are a match to TRBD2. From germline, CDR1 is DFQATT and CDR2 SNEGSKA (reference sequence). The ends lost 7 bases at V and 5 bases at J; junction bases unmatched: 10. This CDR3 spans 14 amino acids. The CDR3 here is CSVQRGAQGDTQYF. CDR3 bases: TGCAGTGTACAGCGGGGGGCCCAGGGAGATACGCAGTATTTT.

The chain carries TRBV21-1 and TRBJ2-3; TRBD2, the D gene given by the table, was not confirmed from the DNA. TRBV21-1 is designated a pseudogene. The CDR3 contains 16 residues. The CDR3 DNA is TGTGCCAGCAGACGTTTAGGAGGGCTATGGGCAGATACGCAGTATTTT. Protein: CASRRLGGLWADTQYF.

The chain employs TRBV7-2 and TRBJ2-7; D call uncertain. V lost 5 bases, J lost 9 bases, and 17 bases lay in between. Germline lookup yields CDR1 SGHTA and CDR2 FQGNSA. This CDR3 region has 13 residues. The CDR3: CASSNTDGRRQYF. For the CDR3, the DNA is TGTGCCAGCAGCAATACGGACGGGCGACGGCAGTACTTC.

In this sample, this clonotype turned up a few times. This chain joins TRBV7-2 and TRBJ1-4, with no clear D. CDR3 size: 18 residues. V shed 1 base and J shed 1 base, with 16 bases lying between them. The germline CDR1 and CDR2 sequences are SGHTA and FQGNSA. CDR3 in amino acids: CASSLGGRPRGTNEKLFF. The DNA of the CDR3 is TGTGCCAGCAGCTTAGGCGGCAGGCCTCGAGGAACTAATGAAAAACTGTTTTTT.

The chain carries TRBV2 and TRBJ1-2; D is undetermined. The germline CDR1 and CDR2 sequences are SNHLY and FYNNEI. The V gene lost 4 bases and the J gene lost 5 bases, with 11 bases spanning the gap. The length of the CDR3 is 13 residues. The CDR3 DNA sequence: TGTGCCAGCAGTGCCAGCGCATTGTATGGCTACACCTTC. Translated: CASSASALYGYTF.

Comments on this clonotype: This may arise from a read error, as a much more abundant clone is one base away. V usage is TRBV20-1 and J usage is TRBJ1-5; no definite D call. This CDR3 region has 15 residues. Per germline, CDR1 DFQATT and CDR2 SNEGSKA (reference sequence). Trimming removed 0 bases from V and 0 bases from J, with 9 bases in between. The CDR3 sequence is CSARDPWYSNQPQHF. The CDR3 coding sequence is TGCAGTGCTAGAGATCCCTGGTATAGCAATCAGCCCCAGCATTTT.

The rearrangement links TRBV20-1 to TRBJ2-7, with 7 bases fitting TRBD2. V gave up 3 bases and J gave up 5 bases; unmatched junction bases: 10. This CDR3 has 14 amino acids. Germline V gene lookup returns CDR1 DFQATT and CDR2 SNEGSKA (reference sequence). CDR3 DNA: TGCAGTGCTAGTTACGCAGGGAGGGGTCACGAGCAGTACTTC. It specifies CSASYAGRGHEQYF.

The chain recombines TRBV7-9 with TRBJ2-6; tentative D call: TRBD2 (6 bases). The CDR3 covers 22 residues. Trimming removed 4 bases from V and 4 bases from J, with 32 bases in between. Germline assignment: CDR1 SEHNR and CDR2 FQNEAQ (reference sequence). The CDR3 spells CASSSKAGGVRGISEGANVLTF. For the CDR3, the DNA is TGTGCCAGCAGCTCCAAAGCTGGGGGAGTTCGCGGGATCTCTGAAGGGGCCAACGTCCTGACTTTC.